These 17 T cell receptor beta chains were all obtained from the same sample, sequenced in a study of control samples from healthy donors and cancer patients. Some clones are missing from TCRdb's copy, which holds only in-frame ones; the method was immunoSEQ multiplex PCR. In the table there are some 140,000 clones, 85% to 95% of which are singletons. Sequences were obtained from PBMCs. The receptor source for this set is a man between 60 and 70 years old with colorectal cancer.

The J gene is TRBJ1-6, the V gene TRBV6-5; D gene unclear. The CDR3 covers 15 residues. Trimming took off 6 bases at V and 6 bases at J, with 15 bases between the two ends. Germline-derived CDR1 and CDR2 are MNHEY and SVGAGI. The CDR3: CASRAQSLSNSPLHF. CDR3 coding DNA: TGTGCCAGCAGAGCCCAAAGTCTGAGTAATTCACCCCTCCACTTT.

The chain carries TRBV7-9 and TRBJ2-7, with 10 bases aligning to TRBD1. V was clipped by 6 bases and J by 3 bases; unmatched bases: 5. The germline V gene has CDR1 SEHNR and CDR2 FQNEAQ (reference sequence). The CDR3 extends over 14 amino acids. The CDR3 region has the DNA TGTGCCAGCAGGTTGGGACAGGGGAACTACGAGCAGTACTTC. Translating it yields CASRLGQGNYEQYF.

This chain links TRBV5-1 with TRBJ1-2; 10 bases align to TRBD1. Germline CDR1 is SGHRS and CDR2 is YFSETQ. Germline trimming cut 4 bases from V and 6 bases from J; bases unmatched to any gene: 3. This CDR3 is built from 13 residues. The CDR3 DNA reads TGCGCCAGCAGCCAGGGACAGGGGAATGGCTACACCTTC. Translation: CASSQGQGNGYTF.

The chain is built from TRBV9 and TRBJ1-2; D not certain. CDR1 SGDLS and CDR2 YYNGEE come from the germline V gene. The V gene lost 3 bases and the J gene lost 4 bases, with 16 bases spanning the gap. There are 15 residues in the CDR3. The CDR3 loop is CASSAVGSGAYGYTF. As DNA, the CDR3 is TGTGCCAGCAGCGCCGTAGGGAGCGGCGCCTATGGCTACACCTTC.

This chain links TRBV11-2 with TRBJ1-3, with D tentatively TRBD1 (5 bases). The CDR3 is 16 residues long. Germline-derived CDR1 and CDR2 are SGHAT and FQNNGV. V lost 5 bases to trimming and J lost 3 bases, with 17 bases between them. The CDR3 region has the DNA TGTGCCAGCAGCAGACCGGGACGACACATTGGAAACACCATATATTTT. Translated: CASSRPGRHIGNTIYF.

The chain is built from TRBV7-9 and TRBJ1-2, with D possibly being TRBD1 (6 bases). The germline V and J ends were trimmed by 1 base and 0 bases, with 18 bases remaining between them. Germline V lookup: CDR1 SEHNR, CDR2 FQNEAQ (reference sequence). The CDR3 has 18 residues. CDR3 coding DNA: TGTGCCAGCAGCTTAGATGTTAGGGCAGGGGCTCCTAACTATGGCTACACCTTC. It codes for CASSLDVRAGAPNYGYTF.

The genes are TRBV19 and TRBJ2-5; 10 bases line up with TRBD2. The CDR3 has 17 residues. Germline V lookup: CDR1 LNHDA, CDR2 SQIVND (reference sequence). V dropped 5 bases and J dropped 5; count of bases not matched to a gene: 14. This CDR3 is CASSPGTSVGPRETQYF. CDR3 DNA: TGTGCCAGTAGTCCAGGGACTAGCGTTGGGCCCAGGGAGACCCAGTACTTC.

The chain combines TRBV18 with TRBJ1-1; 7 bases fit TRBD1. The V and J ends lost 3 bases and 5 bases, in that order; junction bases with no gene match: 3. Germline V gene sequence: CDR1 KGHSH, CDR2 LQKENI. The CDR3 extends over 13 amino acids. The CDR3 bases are TGTGCCAGCTCACCTACAGGGGAAACTGAAGCTTTCTTT. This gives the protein CASSPTGETEAFF.

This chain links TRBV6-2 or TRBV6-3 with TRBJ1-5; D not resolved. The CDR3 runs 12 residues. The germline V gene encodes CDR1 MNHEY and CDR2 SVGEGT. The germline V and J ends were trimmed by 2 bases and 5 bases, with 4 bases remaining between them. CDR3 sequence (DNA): TGTGCCAGCAGTTACCCTTATCAGCCCCAGCATTTT. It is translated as CASSYPYQPQHF.

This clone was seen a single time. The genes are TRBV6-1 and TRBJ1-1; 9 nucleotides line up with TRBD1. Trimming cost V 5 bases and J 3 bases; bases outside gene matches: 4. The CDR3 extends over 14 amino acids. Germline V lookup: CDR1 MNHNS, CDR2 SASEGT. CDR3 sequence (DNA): TGTGCCAGCAGTACAGGGGGCGCGGACACTGAAGCTTTCTTT. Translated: CASSTGGADTEAFF.

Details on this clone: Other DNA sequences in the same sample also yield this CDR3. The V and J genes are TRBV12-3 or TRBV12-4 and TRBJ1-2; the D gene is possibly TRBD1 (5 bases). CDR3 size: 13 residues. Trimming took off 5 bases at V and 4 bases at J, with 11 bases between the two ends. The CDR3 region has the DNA TGTGCCAGCAGTCTGGGCGGGGGCTATGGCTACACCTTC. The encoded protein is CASSLGGGYGYTF.

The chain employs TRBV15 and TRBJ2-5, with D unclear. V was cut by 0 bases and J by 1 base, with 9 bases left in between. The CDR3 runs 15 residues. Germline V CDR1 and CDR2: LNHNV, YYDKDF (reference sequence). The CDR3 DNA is TGTGCCACCAGCAGAGATAAAGGGTTCCAAGAGACCCAGTACTTC. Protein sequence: CATSRDKGFQETQYF.

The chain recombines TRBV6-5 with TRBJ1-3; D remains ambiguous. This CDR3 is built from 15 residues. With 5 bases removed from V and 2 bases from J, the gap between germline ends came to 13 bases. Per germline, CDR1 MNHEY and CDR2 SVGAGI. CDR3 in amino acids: CASSIVRDPGNTIYF. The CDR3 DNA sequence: TGTGCCAGCAGTATAGTCCGGGATCCTGGAAACACCATATATTTT.

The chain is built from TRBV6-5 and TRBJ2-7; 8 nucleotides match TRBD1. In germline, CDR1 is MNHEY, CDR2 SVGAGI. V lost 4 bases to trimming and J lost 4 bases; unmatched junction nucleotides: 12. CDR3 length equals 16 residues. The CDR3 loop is CASSSQDRVRRYEQYF. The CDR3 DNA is TGTGCCAGCAGTTCCCAGGACAGGGTCCGTAGGTACGAGCAGTACTTC.

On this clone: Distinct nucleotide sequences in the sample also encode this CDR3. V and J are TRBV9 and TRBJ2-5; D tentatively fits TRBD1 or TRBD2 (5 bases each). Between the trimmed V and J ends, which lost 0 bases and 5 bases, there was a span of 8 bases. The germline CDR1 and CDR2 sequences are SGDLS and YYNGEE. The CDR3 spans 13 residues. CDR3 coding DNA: TGTGCCAGCAGCGTAGGAGGGGAGGAGACCCAGTACTTC. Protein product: CASSVGGEETQYF.

The chain's CDR3 is CASSPRQTDTQYF. CDR3 DNA sequence: TGTGCCAGCTCACCACGACAGACAGATACGCAGTATTTT. The genes are TRBV18 and TRBJ2-3; D perhaps matches TRBD1 (5 bases). CDR1 is KGHSH and CDR2 is LQKENI in the germline V gene. With 1 base removed from V and 3 bases from J, the gap between germline ends came to 5 bases. The CDR3 extends over 13 amino acids.

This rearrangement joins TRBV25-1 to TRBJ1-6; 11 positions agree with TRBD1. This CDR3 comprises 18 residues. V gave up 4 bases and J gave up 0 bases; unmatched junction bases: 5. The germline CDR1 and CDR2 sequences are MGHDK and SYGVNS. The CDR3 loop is CASSGRDRGSSYNSPLHF. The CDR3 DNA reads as TGTGCCAGCAGTGGACGGGACAGGGGGAGCTCCTATAATTCACCCCTCCACTTT.